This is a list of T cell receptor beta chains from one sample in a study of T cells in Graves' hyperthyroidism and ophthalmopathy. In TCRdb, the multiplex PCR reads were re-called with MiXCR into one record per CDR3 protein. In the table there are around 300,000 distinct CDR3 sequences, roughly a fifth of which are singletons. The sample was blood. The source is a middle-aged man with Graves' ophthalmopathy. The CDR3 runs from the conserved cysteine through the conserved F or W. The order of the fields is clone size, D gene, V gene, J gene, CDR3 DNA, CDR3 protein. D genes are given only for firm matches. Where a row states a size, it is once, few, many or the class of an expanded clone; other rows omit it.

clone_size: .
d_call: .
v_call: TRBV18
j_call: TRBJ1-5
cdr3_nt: TGTGCCAGCTCACCAACCCAGGGTAGGAATCAGCCCCAGCATTTT
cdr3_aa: CASSPTQGRNQPQHF

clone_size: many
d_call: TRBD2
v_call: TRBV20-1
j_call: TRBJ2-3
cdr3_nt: TGCAGTGCGCCGCGGGGGCTAGCGGGAAACAAAGATACGCAGTATTTT
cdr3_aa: CSAPRGLAGNKDTQYF

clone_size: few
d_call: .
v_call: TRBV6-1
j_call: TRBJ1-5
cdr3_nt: TGTGCCAGCAGCCACGGGGGATTTCAGCCCCAGCATTTT
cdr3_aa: CASSHGGFQPQHF

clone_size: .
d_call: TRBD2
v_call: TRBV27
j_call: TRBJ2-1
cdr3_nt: TGTGCCAGCACCGTATTAGATAGCGGGAGTGGCAATGAGCAGTTCTTC
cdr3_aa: CASTVLDSGSGNEQFF

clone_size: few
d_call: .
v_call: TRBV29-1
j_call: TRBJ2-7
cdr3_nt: TGCAGCGTTTTCTTCACCTTTGGGACATCACCAGGCGAGCAGTACTTC
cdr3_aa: CSVFFTFGTSPGEQYF

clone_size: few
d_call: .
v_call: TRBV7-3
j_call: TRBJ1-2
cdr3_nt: TGTGCCAGCAGCTTAGGCCCCCAGGACTATGGCTACACCTTC
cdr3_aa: CASSLGPQDYGYTF

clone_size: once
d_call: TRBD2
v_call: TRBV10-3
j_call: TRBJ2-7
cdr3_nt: TGTGCCATCAGACCCGGACTAGAAGGAGACGAGCAGTACTTC
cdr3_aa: CAIRPGLEGDEQYF

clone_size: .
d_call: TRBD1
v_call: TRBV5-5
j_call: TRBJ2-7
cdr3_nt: TGTGCCAGCAGCTCGTGGGACAGAGGGGGAGAGCAGTACTTC
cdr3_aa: CASSSWDRGGEQYF

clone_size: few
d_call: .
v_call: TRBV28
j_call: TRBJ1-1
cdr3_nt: TGTGCCAGCAGTTTTTGGGGGACTGAAGCTTTCTTT
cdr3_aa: CASSFWGTEAFF

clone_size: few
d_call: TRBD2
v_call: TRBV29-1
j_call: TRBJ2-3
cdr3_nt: TGCAGCGTTGGTACTAGCGGGACCCTAAGCGATACGCAGTATTTT
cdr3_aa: CSVGTSGTLSDTQYF

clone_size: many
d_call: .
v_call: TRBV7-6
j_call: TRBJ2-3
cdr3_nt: TGTGCCAGCAGCCACGGATTGCCAGATACGCAGTATTTT
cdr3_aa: CASSHGLPDTQYF

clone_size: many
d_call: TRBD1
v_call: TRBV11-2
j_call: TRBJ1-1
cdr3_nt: TGTGCCAGCAGCTTAGTCAGGACAGGGATTCGGAGAGGGACTGAAGCTTTCTTT
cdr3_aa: CASSLVRTGIRRGTEAFF

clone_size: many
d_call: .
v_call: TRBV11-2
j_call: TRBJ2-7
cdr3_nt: TGTGCCAGCAGCTTTCAAGGGGAATCCTACGAGCAGTACTTC
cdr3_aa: CASSFQGESYEQYF

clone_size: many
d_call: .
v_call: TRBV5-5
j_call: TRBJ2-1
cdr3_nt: TGTGCCAGCAGCTTGGTGTCTGGGGGGGGCGGCTACTACAATGAGCAGTTCTTC
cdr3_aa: CASSLVSGGGGYYNEQFF

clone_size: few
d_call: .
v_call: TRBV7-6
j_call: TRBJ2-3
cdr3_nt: TGTGCCAGCAGCTTGATAGCTTCCGATACGCAGTATTTT
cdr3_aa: CASSLIASDTQYF

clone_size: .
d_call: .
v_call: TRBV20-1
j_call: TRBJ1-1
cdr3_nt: TGCAGTGCTAGAGCTGAGGGGGGTGGCACTGAAGCTTTCTTT
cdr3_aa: CSARAEGGGTEAFF

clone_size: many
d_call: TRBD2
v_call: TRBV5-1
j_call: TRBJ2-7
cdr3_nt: TGCGCCAGCAGCTCTAGCGGGAGCCTCTCTACGGAGCAGTACTTC
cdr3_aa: CASSSSGSLSTEQYF

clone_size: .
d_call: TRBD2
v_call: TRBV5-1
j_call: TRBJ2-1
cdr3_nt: TGCGCCAGCAGCTTGGCCGGGACTAGATTAAATGAGCAGTTCTTC
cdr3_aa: CASSLAGTRLNEQFF

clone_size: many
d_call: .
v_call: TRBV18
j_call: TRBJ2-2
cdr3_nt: TGTGCCAGCTCACCTCAAGGGAGATACACCGGGGAGCTGTTTTTT
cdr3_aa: CASSPQGRYTGELFF

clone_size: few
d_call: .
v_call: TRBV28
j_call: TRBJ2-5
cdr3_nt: TGTGCCAGCAGTTTAGAACCGGGACTGAAGTACTTC
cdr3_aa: CASSLEPGLKYF

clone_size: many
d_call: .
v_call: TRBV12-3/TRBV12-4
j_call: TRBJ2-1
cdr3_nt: TGTGCCAGCAGTTTAGCAACGGGAGCCCACAATGAGCAGTTCTTC
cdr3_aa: CASSLATGAHNEQFF

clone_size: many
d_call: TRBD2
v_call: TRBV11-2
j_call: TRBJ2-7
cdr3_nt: TGTGCCAGCGGATTAGCGGGAGGCTACGAGCAGTACTTC
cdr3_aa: CASGLAGGYEQYF

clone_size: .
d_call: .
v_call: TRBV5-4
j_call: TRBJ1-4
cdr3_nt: TGTGCCAGCAGCCCCGGCGGGGCAACTAATGAAAAACTGTTTTTT
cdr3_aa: CASSPGGATNEKLFF

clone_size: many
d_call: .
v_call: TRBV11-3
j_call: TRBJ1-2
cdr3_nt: TGTGCCAGCAGCCCCCGACAGATCCTAACTTTGGATGGCTACACCTTC
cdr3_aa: CASSPRQILTLDGYTF

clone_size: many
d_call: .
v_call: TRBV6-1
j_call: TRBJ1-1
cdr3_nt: TGTGCCAGCAGTGAAGCCTACACTGAAGCTTTCTTT
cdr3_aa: CASSEAYTEAFF

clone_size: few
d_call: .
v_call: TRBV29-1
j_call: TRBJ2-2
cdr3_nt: TGCAGCGTTGTAGGCTCCGCACCGGAGAAGCTGTTTTTT
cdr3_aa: CSVVGSAPEKLFF

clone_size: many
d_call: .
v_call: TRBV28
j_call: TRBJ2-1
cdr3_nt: TGTGCCAGCAGTCTAAACCCTAGCAATGAGCAGTTCTTC
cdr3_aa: CASSLNPSNEQFF

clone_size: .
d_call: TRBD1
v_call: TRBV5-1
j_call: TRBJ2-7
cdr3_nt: TGCGCCAGCAGCTTGTGGACAGGGTTGGGATACGAGCAGTACTTC
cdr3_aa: CASSLWTGLGYEQYF

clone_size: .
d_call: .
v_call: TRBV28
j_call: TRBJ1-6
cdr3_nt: TGTGCCAGCAGTTACATTTATAATTCACCCCTCCACTTT
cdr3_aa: CASSYIYNSPLHF

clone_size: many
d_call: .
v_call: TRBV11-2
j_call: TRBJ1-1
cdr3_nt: TGTGCCAGCAGCTTTGAGAACACTGAAGCTTTCTTT
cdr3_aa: CASSFENTEAFF

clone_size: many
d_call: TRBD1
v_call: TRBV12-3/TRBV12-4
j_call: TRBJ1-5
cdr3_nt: TGTGCCAGCAGTAATAGACAGGGGGAAAACAATCAGCCCCAGCATTTT
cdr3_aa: CASSNRQGENNQPQHF

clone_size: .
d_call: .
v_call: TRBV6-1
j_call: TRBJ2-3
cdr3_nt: TGTGCCAGCAGTGAAGGACTAGGGCGCACAGATACGCAGTATTTT
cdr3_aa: CASSEGLGRTDTQYF